The T cell receptor (beta chain) described here comes from a study of blood T cells in healthy people across ages. Whole-study findings and limits: Aged donors had fewer naive CD4+ cells and lower diversity than long-lived donors.

Losses at the gene ends were 3 bases for V and 3 bases for J; bases not matched to a gene: 7. Germline-derived CDR1 and CDR2 are MNHEY and SMNVEV (reference sequence). The CDR3 is 16 amino acids. For the second PCR, which ran for 7 to 11 cycles, a sample-barcoded 5' primer and a J-beta primer mix were used. Each TCR beta cDNA got a 12-nucleotide random molecular identifier. TCRdb called the 5' RACE reads again in MiXCR, with one record for every CDR3 protein. Of 550,000 to 600,000 distinct CDR3 sequences in the sample, approximately 25% were seen once. The sample holds a few counts of this clonotype. Its target is not known.

This sequence originates from a woman aged 70-85 years in good health. The chain has TRBV27 and TRBJ2-1; 8 nucleotides agree with TRBD2. Input material: blood. This CDR3 is CASSFSAGAIYNEQFF. In DNA, the CDR3 is TGTGCCAGCAGTTTTTCAGCGGGGGCAATCTACAATGAGCAGTTCTTC.